This T cell receptor (beta chain) originates from a study of T-cell reconstitution after alpha-beta-depleted transplantation in children. Germline V gives CDR1 MGHDK, CDR2 SYGVNS. This CDR3 is 16 amino acids long. Trimming pared 5 bases from V and 0 bases from J, leaving 16 bases between. The library targeted TCRbeta and was prepared with unique molecular identifiers. TCRdb called the PCR reads again in MiXCR, with one record for every CDR3 protein. The table lists around 380,000 distinct CDR3 sequences, around 9.9% of them singletons. V is TRBV25-1 and J is TRBJ2-5, with D unclear. The sequenced sample was PBMCs from the stem cell graft donor, obtained from the stem cell graft. The origin of this receptor is a human donor who donated a stem cell graft to a child with acute myeloid leukemia. Here the CDR3 DNA reads TGTGCCAGCAGTCATTTCCAGAACAGCTACCAAGAGACCCAGTACTTC. Translation gives CASSHFQNSYQETQYF.